The source of this T cell receptor beta chain is a study of T cell changes during pregnancy in multiple sclerosis. Looked up from germline, CDR1 is SEHNR and CDR2 is FQNEAQ (reference sequence). CDR3 length equals 13 residues. V dropped 5 bases and J dropped 3; count of bases not matched to a gene: 2. Data came from immunoSEQ multiplex PCR; TCRdb stores just in-frame clones and leaves some out. Of around 88,000 clones in the sample, around 92% are singletons; the top ten hold about 3%. This chain connects TRBV7-9 to TRBJ2-7; TRBD1 matches at 9 bases. The material sequenced was peripheral blood, taken in the first trimester of pregnancy. This TCR was sampled from a female donor with multiple sclerosis, enrolled in a pregnancy study. CDR3 bases: TGTGCCAGCAGCCGGACAGGGGTCTACGAGCAGTACTTC. This encodes CASSRTGVYEQYF. The variable domain in full, with the rest retrieved from reference TRBV7-9 and TRBJ2-7, is DTGVSQNPRHKITKRGQNVTFRCDPISEHNRLYWYRQTLGQGPEFLTYFQNEAQLEKSRLLSDRFSAERPKGSFSTLEIQRTEQGDSAMYLCASSRTGVYEQYFGPGTRLTVT.